A single sample gave rise to the 21 T cell receptor beta chains below, sequenced in a study of blood T cell repertoires in COVID-19. Sequencing used immunoSEQ multiplex PCR; TCRdb keeps in-frame clones, though not all of them. The repertoire consists of 250,000 to 350,000 clones, with approximately 85% occurring once and the leading ten covering under 2%. Sequencing was done on a sample of peripheral blood. Receptors originate from a woman in her forties or fifties with acute or convalescent COVID-19.

The V and J genes are TRBV11-2 and TRBJ2-1; TRBD2 agrees at 9 bases. J lost 4 bases, V lost 1 base, and 2 bases had no gene match. The CDR3 has 15 amino acids. CDR1 is SGHAT, CDR2 FQNNGV, per germline. CDR3 amino acids: CASSLGLADYNEQFF. DNA for the CDR3: TGTGCCAGCAGCTTAGGACTAGCGGATTACAATGAGCAGTTCTTC.

Worth noting for this clone: Other DNA sequences from this sample encode an identical CDR3 as well. V gene TRBV6-6 combines with J gene TRBJ1-5; D unresolved. The length of the CDR3 is 13 residues. The germline V and J ends were trimmed by 6 bases and 4 bases, with 10 bases remaining between them. Germline lookup yields CDR1 MNHNY and CDR2 SVGAGI (reference sequence). The CDR3 protein is CASSYGGNQPQHF. Here the CDR3 DNA reads TGTGCCAGCAGCTACGGAGGGAATCAGCCCCAGCATTTT.

This chain links TRBV6-6 with TRBJ1-2, with 7 positions matching TRBD1. CDR1 is MNHNY and CDR2 is SVGAGI in the germline V gene (reference sequence). V dropped 6 bases and J dropped 7; count of bases not matched to a gene: 8. The CDR3 consists of 13 residues. The CDR3 spells CASRIRQGGGYTF. As DNA, the CDR3 is TGTGCCAGCAGAATCCGACAGGGCGGTGGCTACACCTTC.

The rearrangement uses TRBV27 and TRBJ1-4, with a tentative D call TRBD1 (6 bases). The CDR3 covers 15 residues. The ends were cut back, 6 bases at V and 0 bases at J, with 11 bases in the middle. Germline values: CDR1 MNHEY, CDR2 SMNVEV (reference sequence). CDR3 nucleotide sequence: TGTGCCAGCAGGAGGGGGGGATCAACTAATGAAAAACTGTTTTTT. This gives the protein CASRRGGSTNEKLFF.

The chain joins TRBV4-2 to TRBJ2-3; a possible D gene is TRBD2 (6 bases). This CDR3 is 18 amino acids long. Trimming left V 0 bases short and J 1 base short, with 17 bases between. Germline values: CDR1 LGHNA, CDR2 YNFKEQ. In nucleotides, the CDR3 is TGTGCCAGCAGCCAAGAAATCGGAAGGGGCGGGGGCACAGATACGCAGTATTTT. Its translation is CASSQEIGRGGGTDTQYF.

A note on this clone: The same CDR3 is also encoded by other DNA sequences in this sample. The rearrangement joins TRBV12-3 or TRBV12-4 to TRBJ1-1; D is unresolved. The CDR3 totals 13 residues. Trimming stripped 2 bases from V and 1 base from J, with 5 bases between. CDR3 sequence (DNA): TGTGCCAGCAGTTTAATCAGGAACACTGAAGCTTTCTTT. Its translation is CASSLIRNTEAFF.

The chain combines TRBV4-1 with TRBJ1-4; the D is unclear. The V end lost 1 base, the J end lost 4 bases, and 7 bases lay between the germline ends. CDR3 length: 14 residues. CDR1 and CDR2 (germline): MGHRA, YSYEKL. CDR3 amino acids: CASSQVGLNEKLFF. The CDR3 DNA reads TGCGCCAGCAGCCAAGTAGGACTTAATGAAAAACTGTTTTTT.

This rearrangement joins TRBV5-1 to TRBJ2-6; 9 bases are a match to TRBD1. The CDR3 runs 16 residues. V lost 4 bases to trimming and J lost 4 bases; unmatched junction nucleotides: 6. Germline CDR1 SGHRS, CDR2 YFSETQ. For the CDR3, the DNA is TGCGCCAGCAGCGTACAGGGGGCGGGAGGGGCCAACGTCCTGACTTTC. Its protein product is CASSVQGAGGANVLTF.

The chain recombines TRBV19 with TRBJ1-1; D might be TRBD1 (5 bases). The CDR3 has 13 residues. V dropped 5 bases and J dropped 6 bases, with 13 bases sitting between them. CDR1 is LNHDA, CDR2 SQIVND, per germline (reference sequence). CDR3 sequence: CASSGPDSPEAFF. The CDR3 region has the DNA TGTGCCAGTAGTGGGCCCGACAGTCCTGAAGCTTTCTTT.

V usage is TRBV11-2 and J usage is TRBJ1-6; D might be TRBD1 (6 bases). Per germline, CDR1 SGHAT and CDR2 FQNNGV. Trimming left V 2 bases short and J 8 bases short, with 13 bases between. CDR3 length equals 15 residues. The DNA for the CDR3 is TGTGCCAGCAGCTTAAATTGGGACACCTATTCACCCCTCCACTTT. It translates to CASSLNWDTYSPLHF.

The J gene is TRBJ1-5, the V gene TRBV5-1; D is ambiguous. The CDR3 totals 15 residues. CDR1 and CDR2 (germline): SGHRS, YFSETQ. The V end lost 4 bases, the J end lost 0 bases, and 11 bases lay between the germline ends. The CDR3 reads CASSLGSSSNQPQHF. The CDR3 bases are TGCGCCAGCAGCCTGGGTAGCAGTAGCAATCAGCCCCAGCATTTT.

This clone was picked up a small number of times. J is TRBJ1-4 and V is TRBV28; perhaps TRBD1 as D (5 bases). CDR1 and CDR2 (germline): MDHEN, SYDVKM. The CDR3 loop spans 14 amino acids. Between the trimmed V and J ends, which lost 2 bases and 10 bases, there was a span of 14 bases. The chain's CDR3 is CASSLRTDGGKLFF. CDR3 bases: TGTGCCAGCAGTTTACGCACCGACGGGGGAAAACTGTTTTTT.

This clone was found once. V is TRBV27 and J is TRBJ1-5, with D possibly TRBD1 on 6 matching bases. The V gene lost 6 bases and the J gene lost 0 bases, with 9 bases spanning the gap. CDR3 size: 14 residues. Germline V gene lookup returns CDR1 MNHEY and CDR2 SMNVEV (reference sequence). CDR3: CASRDSYSNQPQHF. In nucleotides, the CDR3 is TGTGCCAGCAGGGACAGTTATAGCAATCAGCCCCAGCATTTT.

The chain carries TRBV28 and TRBJ2-1; tentatively, D is TRBD1 (6 bases). CDR1 and CDR2 (germline): MDHEN, SYDVKM. V lost 0 bases and J 5 bases, leaving 8 bases between the germline ends. The CDR3 consists of 14 residues. CDR3 bases: TGTGCCAGCAGTTTATGGGACAGCCACAATGAGCAGTTCTTC. It specifies CASSLWDSHNEQFF.

The chain joins TRBV19 to TRBJ2-2, with 8 bases that match TRBD1. This CDR3 has 15 residues. Germline-derived CDR1 and CDR2 are LNHDA and SQIVND (reference sequence). J was trimmed by 6 bases and V by 5 bases; bases with no gene match: 8. CDR3 region: CASSRTGFGAGELFF. The CDR3 nucleotides are TGTGCCAGTAGTCGGACAGGGTTTGGGGCCGGGGAGCTGTTTTTT.

The chain combines TRBV27 with TRBJ2-2; 8 bases map to TRBD1. The CDR3 spans 15 residues. V trimming: 4 bases; J trimming: 4 bases; junction bases outside the gene matches: 5. Germline V gene lookup returns CDR1 MNHEY and CDR2 SMNVEV (reference sequence). CDR3 loop: CASSSGTGATGELFF. CDR3 in DNA: TGTGCCAGCAGTTCCGGGACAGGAGCCACCGGGGAGCTGTTTTTT.

The rearrangement uses TRBV5-1 and TRBJ1-6; 7 nucleotides line up with TRBD1. Germline V lookup: CDR1 SGHRS, CDR2 YFSETQ. This CDR3 has 15 amino acids. Unmatched junction bases numbered 15, after V lost 4 bases and J lost 14 bases. The CDR3 loop is CASSLEGQPQGSLHF. The CDR3 coding sequence is TGCGCCAGCAGCCTGGAGGGACAGCCCCAAGGATCCCTCCACTTT.

The gene calls are TRBV27 and TRBJ1-6; 7 positions match TRBD1. V lost 7 bases, J lost 4 bases, and 4 bases stayed unmatched. The V gene's germline CDR1 is MNHEY and CDR2 SMNVEV (reference sequence). The CDR3 is 14 amino acids. For the CDR3, the DNA is TGTGCCAGCAAGGAGGGACAGTATAATTCACCCCTCCACTTT. This translates into CASKEGQYNSPLHF.

The V call is TRBV30, the J call TRBJ2-1; no firm D call. The CDR3 has 12 amino acids. The germline CDR1 and CDR2 sequences are GTSNPN and SVGIG (reference sequence). V dropped 6 bases and J dropped 3 bases, with 9 bases sitting between them. CDR3 nucleotides: TGTGCCTGCAGCGCTCTCTACAATGAGCAGTTCTTC. It codes for CACSALYNEQFF.

The chain couples TRBV12-3 or TRBV12-4 to TRBJ2-2; D gene ambiguous. This CDR3 comprises 12 residues. Trimming stripped 3 bases from V and 6 bases from J, with 5 bases between. CDR3 nucleotides: TGTGCCAGCAGTTTCCCATCCGGGGAGCTGTTTTTT. It codes for CASSFPSGELFF.

The CDR3 nucleotides read TGTGCCAGCAGCCCCCGGCCAGAGAGGACCTACGAGCAGTACTTC. As protein: CASSPRPERTYEQYF. The chain couples TRBV3-1 (or the pseudogene TRBV3-2) to TRBJ2-7, with D hard to call. This CDR3 has 15 residues. Trimming stripped 4 bases from V and 2 bases from J, with 15 bases between. Looked up from germline, CDR1 is LGHDT and CDR2 is YNNKEL (reference sequence).